This TCR beta chain was found in a study of OX40 agonist ivuxolimab in advanced cancers. Some clones are missing from TCRdb's copy, which holds only in-frame ones; the method was immunoSEQ multiplex PCR. Of 70,000 or so clones listed, around four fifths are singletons. Germline CDR1 and CDR2: SGHVS and FNYEAQ. Trimming took 5 bases from V and 3 from J; bases not matched to a gene: 3. This CDR3 has 16 amino acids. This chain joins TRBV7-6 and TRBJ2-3; 15 bases fit TRBD2. This TCR was recovered from an adult with an advanced solid tumor such as melanoma, head and neck, liver or kidney cancer. Sequencing was performed on CD4+ or CD8+ T cells sorted from blood, taken in a trial of the OX40 agonist ivuxolimab. The CDR3 loop reads CASSVGLAGGTDTQYF. The CDR3 nucleotides read TGTGCCAGCAGCGTAGGACTAGCGGGAGGGACAGATACGCAGTATTTT.